The present entry profiles one TCR beta chain with its context. Only in-frame clones appear in the TCRdb table, and some are missing; sequencing was by immunoSEQ multiplex PCR. This table holds tens of thousands of clones, around nine tenths found once. This sample was included in a study of blood T cell repertoires in COVID-19. Turning to the study itself: Nucleic acid was either cDNA or gDNA, and it came from T cells, B-cell-depleted T cells, or PBMCs.

The CDR3 runs to 13 residues. The V gene lost 1 base and the J gene lost 5 bases, with 6 bases spanning the gap. The rearrangement uses TRBV12-3 or TRBV12-4 and TRBJ1-5; D might be TRBD1 (5 bases). This TCR came from a human donor in a cohort sampled during active COVID-19. The sample comprised peripheral blood. The CDR3 nucleotides are TGTGCCAGCAGTTTAGAGGGGTATCAGCCCCAGCATTTT. This gives the protein CASSLEGYQPQHF.